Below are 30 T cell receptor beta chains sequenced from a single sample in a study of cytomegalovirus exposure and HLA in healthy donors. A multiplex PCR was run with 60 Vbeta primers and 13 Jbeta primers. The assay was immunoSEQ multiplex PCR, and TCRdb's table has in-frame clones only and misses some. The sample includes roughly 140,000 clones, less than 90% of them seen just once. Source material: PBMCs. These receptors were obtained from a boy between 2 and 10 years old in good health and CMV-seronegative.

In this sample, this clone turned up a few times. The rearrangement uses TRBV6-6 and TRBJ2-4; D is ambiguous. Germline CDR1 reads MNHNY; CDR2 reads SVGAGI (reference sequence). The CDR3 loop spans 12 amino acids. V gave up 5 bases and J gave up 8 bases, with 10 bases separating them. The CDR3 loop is CASSTAQDIQYF. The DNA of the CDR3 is TGTGCCAGCAGTACAGCTCAGGACATTCAGTACTTC.

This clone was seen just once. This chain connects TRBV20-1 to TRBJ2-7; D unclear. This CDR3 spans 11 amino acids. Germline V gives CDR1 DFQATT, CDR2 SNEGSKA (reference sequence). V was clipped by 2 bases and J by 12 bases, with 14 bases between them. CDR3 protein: CSARIGQMGYF. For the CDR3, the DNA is TGCAGTGCTAGAATTGGGCAGATGGGGTACTTC.

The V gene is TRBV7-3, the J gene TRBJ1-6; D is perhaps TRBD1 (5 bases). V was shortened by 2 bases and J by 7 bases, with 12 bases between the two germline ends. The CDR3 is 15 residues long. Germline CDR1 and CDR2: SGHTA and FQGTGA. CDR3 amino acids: CASSLSGGRNSPLHF. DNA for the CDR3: TGTGCCAGCAGCTTATCGGGGGGGAGAAATTCACCCCTCCACTTT.

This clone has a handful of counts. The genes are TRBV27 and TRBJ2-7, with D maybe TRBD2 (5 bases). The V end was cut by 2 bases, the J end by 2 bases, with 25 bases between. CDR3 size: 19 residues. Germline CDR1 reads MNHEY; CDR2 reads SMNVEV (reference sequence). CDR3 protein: CASSLVQVYEGQRTYEQYF. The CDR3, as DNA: TGTGCCAGCAGTTTAGTGCAGGTTTACGAGGGTCAGAGAACCTACGAGCAGTACTTC.

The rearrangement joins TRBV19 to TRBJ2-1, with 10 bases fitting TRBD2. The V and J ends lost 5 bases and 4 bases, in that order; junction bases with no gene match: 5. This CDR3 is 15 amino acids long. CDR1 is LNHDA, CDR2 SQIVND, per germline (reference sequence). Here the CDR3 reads CASSSPGLAYNEQFF. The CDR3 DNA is TGTGCCAGTAGTTCTCCGGGACTAGCGTACAATGAGCAGTTCTTC.

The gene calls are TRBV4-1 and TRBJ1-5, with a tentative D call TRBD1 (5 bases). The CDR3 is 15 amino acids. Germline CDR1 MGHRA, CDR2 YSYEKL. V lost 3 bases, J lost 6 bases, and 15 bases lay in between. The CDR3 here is CASSHDSGFPQPQHF. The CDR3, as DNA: TGCGCCAGCAGCCATGATTCAGGGTTTCCTCAGCCCCAGCATTTT.

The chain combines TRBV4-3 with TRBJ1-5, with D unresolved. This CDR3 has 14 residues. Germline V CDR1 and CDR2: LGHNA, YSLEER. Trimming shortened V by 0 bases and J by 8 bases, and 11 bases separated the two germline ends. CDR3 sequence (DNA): TGCGCCAGCAGCCAAGATCGGGGTCTCGAGCCCCAGCATTTT. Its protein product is CASSQDRGLEPQHF.

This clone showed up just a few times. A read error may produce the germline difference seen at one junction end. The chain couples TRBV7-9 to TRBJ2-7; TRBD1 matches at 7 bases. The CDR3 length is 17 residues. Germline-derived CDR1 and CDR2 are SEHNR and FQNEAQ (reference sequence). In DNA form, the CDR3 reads TGTTCCAGCAGCTTTTCCACAGGGGCTTTGCCCTACTTCGAGCAGTACTTC. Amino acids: CSSSFSTGALPYFEQYF.

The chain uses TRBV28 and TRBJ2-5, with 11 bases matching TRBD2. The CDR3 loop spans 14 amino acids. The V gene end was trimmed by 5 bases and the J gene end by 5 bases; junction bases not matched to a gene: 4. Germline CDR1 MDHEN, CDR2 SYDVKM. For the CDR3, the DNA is TGTGCCAGCAGTACCCCTAGCGGGAGGGAGACCCAGTACTTC. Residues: CASSTPSGRETQYF.

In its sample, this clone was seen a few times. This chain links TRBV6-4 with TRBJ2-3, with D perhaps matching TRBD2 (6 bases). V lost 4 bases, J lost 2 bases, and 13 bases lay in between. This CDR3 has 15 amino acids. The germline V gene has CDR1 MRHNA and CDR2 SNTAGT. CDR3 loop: CASSVSGETTDTQYF. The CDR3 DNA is TGTGCCAGCAGTGTATCGGGGGAAACCACAGATACGCAGTATTTT.

Here the CDR3 DNA reads TGCGCCAGCAGCCAAGACCAGGAGGCCCAGTACTTC. This sequence encodes CASSQDQEAQYF. J is TRBJ2-5 and V is TRBV4-1; possible D gene TRBD2, 5 bases. The ends were cut back, 0 bases at V and 9 bases at J, with 8 bases in the middle. The germline gives CDR1 MGHRA, CDR2 YSYEKL. There are 12 residues in the CDR3.

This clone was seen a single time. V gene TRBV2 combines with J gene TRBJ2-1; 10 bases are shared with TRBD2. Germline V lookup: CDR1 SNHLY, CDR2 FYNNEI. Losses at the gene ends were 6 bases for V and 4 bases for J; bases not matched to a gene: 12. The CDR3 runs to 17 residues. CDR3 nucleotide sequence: TGTGCCAGCAGCGAGCAAGGTCTAGCGGGAGCGTACAATGAGCAGTTCTTC. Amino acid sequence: CASSEQGLAGAYNEQFF. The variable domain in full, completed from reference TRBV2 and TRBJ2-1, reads EPEVTQTPSHQVTQMGQEVILRCVPISNHLYFYWYRQILGQKVEFLVSFYNNEISEKSEIFDDQFSVERPDGSNFTLKIRSTKLEDSAMYFCASSEQGLAGAYNEQFFGPGTRLTVL.

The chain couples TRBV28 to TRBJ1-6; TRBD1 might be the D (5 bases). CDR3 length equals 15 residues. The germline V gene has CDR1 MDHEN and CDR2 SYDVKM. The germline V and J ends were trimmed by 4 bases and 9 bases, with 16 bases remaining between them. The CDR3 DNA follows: TGTGCCAGCAGTTCTTGGCAGGGCTCCCTTTCACCCCTCCACTTT. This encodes CASSSWQGSLSPLHF.

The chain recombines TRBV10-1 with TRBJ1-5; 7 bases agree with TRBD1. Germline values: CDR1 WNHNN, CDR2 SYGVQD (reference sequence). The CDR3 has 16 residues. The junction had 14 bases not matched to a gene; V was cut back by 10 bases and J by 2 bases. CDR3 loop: CAIRGDTGDGNQPQHF. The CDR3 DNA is TGCGCCATCAGGGGGGATACAGGGGACGGCAATCAGCCCCAGCATTTT.

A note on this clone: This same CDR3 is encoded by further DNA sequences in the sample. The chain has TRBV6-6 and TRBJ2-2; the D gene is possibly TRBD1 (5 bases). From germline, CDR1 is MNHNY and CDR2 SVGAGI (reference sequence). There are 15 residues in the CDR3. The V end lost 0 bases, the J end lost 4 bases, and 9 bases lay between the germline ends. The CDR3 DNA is TGTGCCAGCAGTTACTCGATCAGGGTCACCGGGGAGCTGTTTTTT. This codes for CASSYSIRVTGELFF.

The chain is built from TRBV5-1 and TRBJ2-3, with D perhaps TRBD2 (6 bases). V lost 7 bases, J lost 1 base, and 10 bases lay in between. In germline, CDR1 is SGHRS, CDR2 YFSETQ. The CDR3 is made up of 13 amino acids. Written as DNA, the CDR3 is TGCGCCAGCGGTTGGGGGGGCACAGATACGCAGTATTTT. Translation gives CASGWGGTDTQYF.

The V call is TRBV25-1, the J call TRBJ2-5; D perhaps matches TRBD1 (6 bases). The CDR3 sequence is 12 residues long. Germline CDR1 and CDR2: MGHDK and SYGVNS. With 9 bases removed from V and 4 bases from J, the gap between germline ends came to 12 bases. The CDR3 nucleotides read TGTGCCAGTTTACAGGGTGGAGAGACCCAGTACTTC. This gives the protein CASLQGGETQYF. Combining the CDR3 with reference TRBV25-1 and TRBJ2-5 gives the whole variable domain EADIYQTPRYLVIGTGKKITLECSQTMGHDKMYWYQQDPGMELHLIHYSYGVNSTEKGDLSSESTVSRIRTEHFPLTLESARPSHTSQYLCASLQGGETQYFGPGTRLLVL.

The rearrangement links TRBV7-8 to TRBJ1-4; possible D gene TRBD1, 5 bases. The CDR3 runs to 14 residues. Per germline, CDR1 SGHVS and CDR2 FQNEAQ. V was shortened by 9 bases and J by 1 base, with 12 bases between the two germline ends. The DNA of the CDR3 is TGTGCCAGAGACAGCACCGTAACTAATGAAAAACTGTTTTTT. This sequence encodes CARDSTVTNEKLFF. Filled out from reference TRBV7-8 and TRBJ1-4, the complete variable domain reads GAGVSQSPRYKVAKRGQDVALRCDPISGHVSLFWYQQALGQGPEFLTYFQNEAQLDKSGLPSDRFFAERPEGSVSTLKIQRTQQEDSAVYLCARDSTVTNEKLFFGSGTQLSVL.

The CDR3 nucleotides read TGTGCCAGCAGCTTCGGGCGGGGGGCAAGTTCACCCCTCCACTTT. Protein sequence: CASSFGRGASSPLHF. The chain carries TRBV5-4 and TRBJ1-6, with D possibly matching TRBD1 (6 bases). CDR1 is SGHNT and CDR2 is YYREEE in the germline V gene (reference sequence). Trimming shortened V by 2 bases and J by 9 bases, and 15 bases separated the two germline ends. This CDR3 has 15 residues. Drawing the rest from reference TRBV5-4 and TRBJ1-6, the complete variable domain is ETGVTQSPTHLIKTRGQQVTLRCSSQSGHNTVSWYQQALGQGPQFIFQYYREEENGRGNFPPRFSGLQFPNYSSELNVNALELDDSALYLCASSFGRGASSPLHFGNGTRLTVT.

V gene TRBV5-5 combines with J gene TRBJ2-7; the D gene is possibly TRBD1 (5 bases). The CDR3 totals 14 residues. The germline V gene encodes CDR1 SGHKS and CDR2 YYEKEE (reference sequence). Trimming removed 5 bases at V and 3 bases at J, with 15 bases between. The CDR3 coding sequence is TGTGCCAGCAGTACGGACATCTTTAGCTACGAGCAGTACTTC. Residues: CASSTDIFSYEQYF.

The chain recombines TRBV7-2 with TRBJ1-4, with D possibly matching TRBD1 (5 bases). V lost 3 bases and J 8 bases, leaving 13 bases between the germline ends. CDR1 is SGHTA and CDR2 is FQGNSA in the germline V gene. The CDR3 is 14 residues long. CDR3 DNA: TGTGCCAGCAGCTTGGGGCTTCAGGAGGAAAAACTGTTTTTT. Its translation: CASSLGLQEEKLFF. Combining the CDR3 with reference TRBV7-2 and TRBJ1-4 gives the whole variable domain GAGVSQSPSNKVTEKGKDVELRCDPISGHTALYWYRQSLGQGLEFLIYFQGNSAPDKSGLPSDRFSAERTGGSVSTLTIQRTQQEDSAVYLCASSLGLQEEKLFFGSGTQLSVL.

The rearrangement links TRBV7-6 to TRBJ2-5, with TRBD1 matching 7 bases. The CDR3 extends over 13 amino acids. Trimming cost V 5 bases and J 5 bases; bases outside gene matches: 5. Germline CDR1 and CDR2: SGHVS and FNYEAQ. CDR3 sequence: CASSGTGVETQYF. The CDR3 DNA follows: TGTGCCAGCAGCGGAACAGGGGTCGAGACCCAGTACTTC.

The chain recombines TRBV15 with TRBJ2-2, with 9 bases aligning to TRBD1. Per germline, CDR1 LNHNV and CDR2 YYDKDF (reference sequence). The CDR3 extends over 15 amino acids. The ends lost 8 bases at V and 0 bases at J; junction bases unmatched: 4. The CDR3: CATYWTGANTGELFF. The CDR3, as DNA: TGTGCCACCTACTGGACAGGGGCGAACACCGGGGAGCTGTTTTTT.

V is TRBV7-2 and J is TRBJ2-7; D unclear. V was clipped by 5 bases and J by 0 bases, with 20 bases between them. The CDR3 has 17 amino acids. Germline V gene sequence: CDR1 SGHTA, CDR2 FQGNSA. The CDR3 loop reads CASSRLHRSFSSYEQYF. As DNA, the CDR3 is TGTGCCAGCAGCCGCCTCCATCGCTCGTTTAGCTCCTACGAGCAGTACTTC. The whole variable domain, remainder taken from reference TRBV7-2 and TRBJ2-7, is GAGVSQSPSNKVTEKGKDVELRCDPISGHTALYWYRQSLGQGLEFLIYFQGNSAPDKSGLPSDRFSAERTGGSVSTLTIQRTQQEDSAVYLCASSRLHRSFSSYEQYFGPGTRLTVT.

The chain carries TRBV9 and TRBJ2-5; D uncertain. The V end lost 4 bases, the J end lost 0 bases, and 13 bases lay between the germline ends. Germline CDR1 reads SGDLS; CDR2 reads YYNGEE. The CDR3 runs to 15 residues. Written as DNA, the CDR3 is TGTGCCAGCAGCCCCCAAGTACTGGACCAAGAGACCCAGTACTTC. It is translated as CASSPQVLDQETQYF.

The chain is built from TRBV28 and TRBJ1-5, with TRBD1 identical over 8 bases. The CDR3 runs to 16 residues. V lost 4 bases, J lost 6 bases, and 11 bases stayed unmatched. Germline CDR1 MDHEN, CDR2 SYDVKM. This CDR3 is CASSSRQGALGQPQHF. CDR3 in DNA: TGTGCCAGCAGTTCTCGCCAGGGGGCGCTCGGTCAGCCCCAGCATTTT.

The CDR3 region has the DNA TGTGCCAGCAGCCCAGAGGAGGCCAGTTATAGCAATCAGCCCCAGCATTTT. This encodes CASSPEEASYSNQPQHF. The gene calls are TRBV7-9 and TRBJ1-5; D uncertain. The germline CDR1 and CDR2 sequences are SEHNR and FQNEAQ (reference sequence). Trimming left V 5 bases short and J 0 bases short, with 17 bases between. The CDR3 contains 17 residues.

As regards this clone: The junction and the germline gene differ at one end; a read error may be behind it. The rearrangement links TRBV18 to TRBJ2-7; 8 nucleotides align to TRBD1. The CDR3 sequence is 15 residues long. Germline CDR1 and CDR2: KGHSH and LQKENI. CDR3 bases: TGTGCCAGCTCACCCCGGACAGGGTTTGAATACGCGCAGTACTTC. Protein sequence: CASSPRTGFEYAQYF.

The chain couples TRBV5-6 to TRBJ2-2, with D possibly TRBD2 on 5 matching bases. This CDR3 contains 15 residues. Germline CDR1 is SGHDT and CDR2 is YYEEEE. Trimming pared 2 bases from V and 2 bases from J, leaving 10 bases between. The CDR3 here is CASSFLSGNTGELFF. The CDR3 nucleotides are TGTGCCAGCAGCTTCCTCAGCGGTAACACCGGGGAGCTGTTTTTT.

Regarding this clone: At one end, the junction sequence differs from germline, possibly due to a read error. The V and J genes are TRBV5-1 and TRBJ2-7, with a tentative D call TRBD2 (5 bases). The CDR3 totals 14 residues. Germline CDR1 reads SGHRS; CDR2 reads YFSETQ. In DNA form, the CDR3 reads TGCGCCAGCAGCTTGGGCGGGTCCTCCAACGAGCAGTACTTC. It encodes CASSLGGSSNEQYF. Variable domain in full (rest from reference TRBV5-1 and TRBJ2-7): KAGVTQTPRYLIKTRGQQVTLSCSPISGHRSVSWYQQTPGQGLQFLFEYFSETQRNKGNFPGRFSGRQFSNSRSEMNVSTLELGDSALYLCASSLGGSSNEQYFGPGTRLTVT.